These T cell receptor beta chains were read from a single sample in a study of blood T cell repertoires in COVID-19. Sequenced by immunoSEQ multiplex PCR; TCRdb stores in-frame clones only, minus some. This table has tens of thousands of clones, roughly 85% appearing once. The sample consisted of peripheral blood. The receptor source for this set is a woman aged 60-70 years with acute or convalescent COVID-19. Each CDR3 is given with its conserved first and last residue. The D gene is left open where the match is weak.

v_call	d_call	j_call	cdr3_nt	cdr3_aa
TRBV7-9	.	TRBJ1-5	TGTGCCAGCAGCTTAGCGGGGGGTCGGGGGAGCAATCAGCCCCAGCATTTT	CASSLAGGRGSNQPQHF
TRBV27	TRBD1	TRBJ1-6	TGTGCCAGCAGTTTAGTACAGGGGGCGTTGGGCAATTCACCCCTCCACTTT	CASSLVQGALGNSPLHF
TRBV5-1	.	TRBJ1-3	TGCGCCAGCAGCTTGCAAGGAGGTACCGAAGGAAACACCATATATTTT	CASSLQGGTEGNTIYF
TRBV7-9	TRBD2	TRBJ2-2	TGTGCCAGCAGCCCTGCTAGCGGGGTAGGCGGGGAGCTGTTTTTT	CASSPASGVGGELFF
TRBV6-5	TRBD1	TRBJ1-2	TGTGCCAGCAGTTCCGGACAGGGTGGAGGCTACACCTTC	CASSSGQGGGYTF
TRBV4-2	.	TRBJ1-2	TGTGCCAGCAGCCAAGATTCAGGCCTCAACAATGGCTACACCTTC	CASSQDSGLNNGYTF
TRBV7-3	.	TRBJ1-1	TGTGCCAGCAGCCTTCAGGGTACGGGCACTGAAGCTTTCTTT	CASSLQGTGTEAFF
TRBV28	.	TRBJ1-1	TGTGCCAGCAGTTTCTCCCGGGCGGGGGGAGCTGAAGCTTTCTTT	CASSFSRAGGAEAFF
TRBV3-1/TRBV3-2	TRBD1	TRBJ1-4	TGTGCCAGCAGCCAAGGGGGGACAGGGAAAGAAAAACTGTTTTTT	CASSQGGTGKEKLFF
TRBV24-1	TRBD1	TRBJ2-2	TGTGCCACCAGTGACCCGAGGGGGCGCGGCGGGGAGCTGTTTTTT	CATSDPRGRGGELFF
TRBV15	TRBD2	TRBJ2-7	TGTGCCACCAGCAGTCGGACTAGCGGGGACTACGAGCAGTACTTC	CATSSRTSGDYEQYF
TRBV28	.	TRBJ1-1	TGTGCCAGCAGTGTAGGAGGAGCGGGACTGAACACTGAAGCTTTCTTT	CASSVGGAGLNTEAFF
TRBV28	TRBD2	TRBJ2-7	TGTGCCAGCAGTCCCTCTCGACTAGCGAAAGAGCAGTACTTC	CASSPSRLAKEQYF